The clone carrying this T cell receptor beta chain was found a few times. Germline lookup yields CDR1 SNHLY and CDR2 FYNNEI. Unmatched junction bases numbered 9, after V lost 4 bases and J lost 4 bases. The CDR3 sequence is 16 residues long. TCRdb independently ran MiXCR on the 5' RACE reads; one entry per CDR3 protein. The table has around 200,000 distinct CDR3 sequences, approximately 11% seen once. This entry belongs to a study of T cells after yellow fever vaccination. The sequenced sample was CD8+ T cells sorted from PBMCs, obtained 15 days after the yellow fever booster vaccination. The clonotype originates from a man aged 18 to 30 who received the YFV17D yellow fever vaccine. This chain connects TRBV2 to TRBJ2-5; 10 nucleotides match TRBD2. CDR3 in amino acids: CASSGLAGGPRETQYF. The CDR3 DNA is TGTGCCAGCAGTGGGTTAGCGGGGGGCCCCAGAGAGACCCAGTACTTC.